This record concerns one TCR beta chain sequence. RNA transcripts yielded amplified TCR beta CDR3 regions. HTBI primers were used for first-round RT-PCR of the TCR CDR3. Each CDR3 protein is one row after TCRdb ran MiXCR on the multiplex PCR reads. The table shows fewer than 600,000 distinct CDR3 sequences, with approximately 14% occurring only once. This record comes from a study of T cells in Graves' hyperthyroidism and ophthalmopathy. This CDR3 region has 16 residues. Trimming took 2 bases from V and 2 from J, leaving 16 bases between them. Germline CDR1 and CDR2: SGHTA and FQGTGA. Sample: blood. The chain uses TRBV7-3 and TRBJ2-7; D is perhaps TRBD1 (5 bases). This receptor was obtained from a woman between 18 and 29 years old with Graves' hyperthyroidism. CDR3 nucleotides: TGTGCCAGCAGCTTAGGTGTGGCTGGGGCCCCCTACGAGCAGTACGTC. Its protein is CASSLGVAGAPYEQYV.